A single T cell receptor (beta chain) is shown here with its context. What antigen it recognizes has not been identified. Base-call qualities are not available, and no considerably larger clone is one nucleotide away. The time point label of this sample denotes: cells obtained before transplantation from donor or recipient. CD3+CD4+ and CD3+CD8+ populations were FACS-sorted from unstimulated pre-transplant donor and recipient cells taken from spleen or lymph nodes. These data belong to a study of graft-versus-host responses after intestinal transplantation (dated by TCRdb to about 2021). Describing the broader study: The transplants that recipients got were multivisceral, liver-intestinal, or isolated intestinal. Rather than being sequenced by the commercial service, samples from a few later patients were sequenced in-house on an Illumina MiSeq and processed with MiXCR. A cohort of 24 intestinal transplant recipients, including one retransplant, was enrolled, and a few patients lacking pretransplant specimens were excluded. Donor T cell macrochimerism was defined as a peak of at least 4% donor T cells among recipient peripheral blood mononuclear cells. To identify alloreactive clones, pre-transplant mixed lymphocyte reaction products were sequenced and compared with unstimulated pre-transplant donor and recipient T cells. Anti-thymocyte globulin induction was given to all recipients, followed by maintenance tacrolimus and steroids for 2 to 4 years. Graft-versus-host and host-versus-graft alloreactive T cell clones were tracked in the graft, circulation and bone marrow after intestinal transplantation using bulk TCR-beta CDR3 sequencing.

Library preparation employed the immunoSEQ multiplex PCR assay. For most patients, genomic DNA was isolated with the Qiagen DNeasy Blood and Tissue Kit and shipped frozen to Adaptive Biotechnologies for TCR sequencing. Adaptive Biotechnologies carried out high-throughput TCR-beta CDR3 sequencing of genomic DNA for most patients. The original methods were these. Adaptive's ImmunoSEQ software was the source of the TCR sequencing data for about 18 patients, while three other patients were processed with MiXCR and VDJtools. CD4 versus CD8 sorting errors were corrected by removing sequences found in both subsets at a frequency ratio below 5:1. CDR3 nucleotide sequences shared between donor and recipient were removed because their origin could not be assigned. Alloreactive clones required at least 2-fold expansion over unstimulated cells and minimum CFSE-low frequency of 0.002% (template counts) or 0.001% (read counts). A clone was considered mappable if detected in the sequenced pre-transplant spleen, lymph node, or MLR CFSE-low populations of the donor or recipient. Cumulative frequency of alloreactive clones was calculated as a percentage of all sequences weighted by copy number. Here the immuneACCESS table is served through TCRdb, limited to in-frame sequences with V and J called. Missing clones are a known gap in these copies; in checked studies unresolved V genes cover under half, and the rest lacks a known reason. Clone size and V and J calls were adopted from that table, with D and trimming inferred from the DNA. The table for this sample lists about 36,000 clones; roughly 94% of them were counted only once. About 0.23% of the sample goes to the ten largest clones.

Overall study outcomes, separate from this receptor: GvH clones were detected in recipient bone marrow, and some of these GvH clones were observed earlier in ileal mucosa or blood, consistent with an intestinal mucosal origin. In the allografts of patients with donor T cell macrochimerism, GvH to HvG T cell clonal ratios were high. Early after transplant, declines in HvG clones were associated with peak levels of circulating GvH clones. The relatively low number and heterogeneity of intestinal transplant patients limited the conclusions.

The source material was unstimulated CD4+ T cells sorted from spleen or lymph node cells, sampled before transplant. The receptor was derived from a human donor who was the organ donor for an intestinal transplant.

CDR3 loop: CATSPGTGGYNSPLHF. The nucleotide sequence reads TGTGCCACCAGCCCCGGGACAGGGGGCTATAATTCACCCCTCCACTTT. This sequence uses TRBV15 and TRBJ1-6, with 11 middle bases fitting TRBD1. From the cysteine through the phenylalanine, the CDR3 covers 16 amino acids. Only the CDR3 region is kept as DNA, spanning 48 bases read in frame from base 1. From a lookup of the germline V gene (reference sequence), CDR1 and CDR2 are LNHNV and YYDKDF. Ends trimmed: V by 5 bases, J by 3 bases; bases unmatched to a gene: 3. The CDR3, completed at both ends by the reference TRBV15 and TRBJ1-6 genes, gives the full variable domain DAMVIQNPRYQVTQFGKPVTLSCSQTLNHNVMYWYQQKSSQAPKLLFHYYDKDFNNEADTPDNFQSRRPNTSFCFLDIRSPGLGDTAMYLCATSPGTGGYNSPLHFGNGTRLTVT.